This TCR beta chain was profiled in a study of OX40 agonist ivuxolimab in advanced cancers. The overall study: Dosing consisted of intravenous ivuxolimab at 0.01 to 10 mg/kg every 2 weeks. Study-level findings and limits: What antigens the expanded peripheral T cells recognized was never established.

Turning to this clone: Its specificity is not known.

This CDR3 spans 14 amino acids. V lost 2 bases and J lost 6; bases outside the gene matches: 4. Germline loops: CDR1 SGHNT, CDR2 YENEEA. TCRdb's copy holds only in-frame clones and misses some; the assay was immunoSEQ multiplex PCR. The repertoire holds 70,000 to 75,000 clones, with about 88% as singletons. The sample here was CD4+ or CD8+ T cells sorted from blood, taken in a trial of the OX40 agonist ivuxolimab. The chain links TRBV11-3 to TRBJ2-3, with 8 bases that match TRBD2. This receptor was identified in an adult with an advanced solid tumor such as melanoma, head and neck, liver or kidney cancer. As DNA, the CDR3 is TGTGCCAGCAGCTTATCAAGCGGGAGTGATACGCAGTATTTT. As protein: CASSLSSGSDTQYF.